This is a list of T cell receptor beta chains from one sample in a study of blood T cells in healthy people across ages. One entry per CDR3 protein results from TCRdb running MiXCR on the 5' RACE reads. The sample holds 700,000 to 1,000,000 distinct CDR3 sequences, roughly 44% seen once. The source material was blood. The source is a man in his 60s in good health. Both conserved end residues are part of each CDR3. The order of the fields is D gene, CDR3 length, clone size, J gene, V gene, CDR3 protein, CDR3 DNA. D genes are given only for firm matches. Clone size is shown for a subset of rows, as once, few, many or a class of expanded clone.

NA | 16 | few | TRBJ2-3 | TRBV20-1 | CSARSPGRGFTDTQYF | TGCAGTGCTAGGAGTCCGGGTCGGGGGTTCACAGATACGCAGTATTTT
NA | 13 | many | TRBJ2-5 | TRBV6-2/TRBV6-3 | CASSELEGGTQYF | TGTGCCAGCAGCGAACTAGAGGGGGGGACCCAGTACTTC
NA | 13 | NA | TRBJ2-4 | TRBV7-2 | CASSVTGAGEQYF | TGTGCCAGCAGCGTGACGGGGGCTGGGGAGCAGTACTTC
TRBD1 | 18 | NA | TRBJ1-6 | TRBV20-1 | CSARDPQTGGTYNSPLHF | TGCAGTGCTAGGGACCCCCAAACAGGGGGTACGTATAATTCACCCCTCCACTTT
NA | 15 | NA | TRBJ1-5 | TRBV7-2 | CASSVDGPSNQPQHF | TGTGCCAGCAGCGTAGACGGGCCGAGCAATCAGCCCCAGCATTTT
NA | 16 | NA | TRBJ1-2 | TRBV2 | CASSETAGAVNYGYTF | TGTGCCAGCAGTGAAACGGCAGGGGCCGTTAACTATGGCTACACCTTC
NA | 13 | NA | TRBJ1-2 | TRBV2 | CASRRGTGFGYTF | TGTGCCAGCAGGAGGGGAACAGGGTTTGGCTACACCTTC
NA | 14 | few | TRBJ2-7 | TRBV7-2 | CASSSRGGGYEQYF | TGTGCCAGCAGCTCTCGGGGCGGAGGCTACGAGCAGTACTTC
NA | 15 | NA | TRBJ2-7 | TRBV7-9 | CASSKDGTKPYEQYF | TGTGCCAGCAGCAAGGACGGCACTAAGCCCTACGAGCAGTACTTC
TRBD2 | 14 | few | TRBJ2-5 | TRBV20-1 | CSARGFSGQETQYF | TGCAGTGCTAGAGGGTTTAGCGGGCAAGAGACCCAGTACTTC
NA | 14 | few | TRBJ2-7 | TRBV3-1 | CASSQDLRGGEQYF | TGTGCCAGCAGCCAAGACCTGAGGGGGGGCGAGCAGTACTTC
NA | 16 | NA | TRBJ1-5 | TRBV6-1 | CASSERGNGQNQPQHF | TGTGCCAGCAGTGAAAGGGGTAATGGACAGAATCAGCCCCAGCATTTT
NA | 14 | NA | TRBJ2-3 | TRBV12-3/TRBV12-4 | CASSLRQAADTQYF | TGTGCCAGCAGTCTTCGACAGGCGGCTGATACGCAGTATTTT
NA | 13 | once | TRBJ2-1 | TRBV5-1 | CASRRVSYNEQFF | TGCGCCAGCAGGCGGGTCTCCTACAATGAGCAGTTCTTC
NA | 13 | few | TRBJ2-2 | TRBV11-1 | CASTVTVAGELFF | TGTGCCAGCACCGTAACAGTGGCCGGGGAGCTGTTTTTT
TRBD2 | 16 | NA | TRBJ2-1 | TRBV15 | CATNREGGGPNNEQFF | TGTGCCACCAACAGAGAAGGCGGGGGGCCGAACAATGAGCAGTTCTTC
NA | 15 | NA | TRBJ2-3 | TRBV7-8 | CASSLALRSTDTQYF | TGTGCCAGCAGCTTAGCGCTACGGTCCACAGATACGCAGTATTTT
NA | 13 | NA | TRBJ2-5 | TRBV30 | CAWSPGSQETQYF | TGTGCCTGGAGTCCAGGGTCACAAGAGACCCAGTACTTC
NA | 12 | few | TRBJ2-7 | TRBV15 | CATSGLELSQYF | TGTGCCACCAGCGGCCTGGAACTTTCCCAGTACTTC
NA | 16 | few | TRBJ2-7 | TRBV4-3 | CASSQETRSGFYEQYF | TGCGCCAGCAGCCAAGAAACGAGGTCAGGGTTCTACGAGCAGTACTTC
NA | 15 | few | TRBJ1-2 | TRBV3-1 | CASSQGPGVVYGYTF | TGTGCCAGCAGCCAAGGGCCGGGGGTCGTGTATGGCTACACCTTC
NA | 15 | NA | TRBJ1-3 | TRBV4-1 | CASSQPQGSGNTIYF | TGCGCCAGCAGCCAACCTCAGGGCTCTGGAAACACCATATATTTT
TRBD1 | 13 | few | TRBJ2-7 | TRBV6-2/TRBV6-3 | CASNSGTAYEQYF | TGTGCCAGCAACTCCGGGACAGCTTACGAGCAGTACTTC
NA | 16 | many | TRBJ2-1 | TRBV4-3 | CASSQDRGLGTNEQFF | TGCGCCAGCAGCCAAGATAGGGGCTTGGGCACCAATGAGCAGTTCTTC
TRBD1 | 18 | NA | TRBJ2-3 | TRBV11-2 | CASSLRRSGQVSTDTQYF | TGTGCCAGCAGCTTACGTAGGTCGGGACAGGTTAGCACAGATACGCAGTATTTT
NA | 14 | NA | TRBJ2-7 | TRBV12-3/TRBV12-4 | CASSPRTQSYEQYF | TGTGCCAGCAGTCCACGGACTCAGTCCTACGAGCAGTACTTC
NA | 15 | NA | TRBJ2-3 | TRBV4-3 | CASSQDFTGTDTQYF | TGCGCCAGCAGCCAAGACTTTACCGGCACAGATACGCAGTATTTT
TRBD1 | 16 | few | TRBJ2-5 | TRBV25-1 | CASSLGTGKSQETQYF | TGTGCCAGCAGCTTGGGGACAGGGAAAAGTCAAGAGACCCAGTACTTC
TRBD1 | 13 | once | TRBJ2-7 | TRBV6-1 | CASDPDRGYEQYF | TGTGCCAGCGACCCGGACAGGGGGTACGAGCAGTACTTC
TRBD1 | 15 | NA | TRBJ1-6 | TRBV12-3/TRBV12-4 | CASTLWDREVSPLHF | TGTGCCAGCACTCTATGGGACAGGGAGGTTTCACCCCTCCACTTT
TRBD2 | 17 | NA | TRBJ2-7 | TRBV7-4 | CASSLARDSGSSYEQYF | TGTGCCAGCAGCTTAGCGCGTGATAGCGGGAGCTCCTACGAGCAGTACTTC
NA | 15 | NA | TRBJ1-2 | TRBV5-1 | CASSSTTGTNYGYTF | TGCGCCAGCAGCAGCACTACAGGCACTAACTATGGCTACACCTTC
NA | 13 | few | TRBJ2-5 | TRBV28 | CASSFLGGETQYF | TGTGCCAGCAGTTTCTTAGGCGGAGAGACCCAGTACTTC
TRBD1 | 14 | few | TRBJ2-7 | TRBV13 | CASSLGTGRNEQYF | TGTGCCAGCAGCTTGGGGACAGGGAGGAACGAGCAGTACTTC
NA | 13 | many | TRBJ2-5 | TRBV28 | CASSFAGKETQYF | TGTGCCAGCAGTTTTGCAGGGAAAGAGACCCAGTACTTC
NA | 13 | NA | TRBJ2-5 | TRBV5-1 | CASSPGVTDSQYF | TGCGCCAGCAGCCCGGGTGTGACTGATTCCCAGTACTTC
NA | 13 | NA | TRBJ2-1 | TRBV25-1 | CASSVPKGNEQFF | TGTGCCAGCAGTGTTCCCAAGGGCAATGAGCAGTTCTTC